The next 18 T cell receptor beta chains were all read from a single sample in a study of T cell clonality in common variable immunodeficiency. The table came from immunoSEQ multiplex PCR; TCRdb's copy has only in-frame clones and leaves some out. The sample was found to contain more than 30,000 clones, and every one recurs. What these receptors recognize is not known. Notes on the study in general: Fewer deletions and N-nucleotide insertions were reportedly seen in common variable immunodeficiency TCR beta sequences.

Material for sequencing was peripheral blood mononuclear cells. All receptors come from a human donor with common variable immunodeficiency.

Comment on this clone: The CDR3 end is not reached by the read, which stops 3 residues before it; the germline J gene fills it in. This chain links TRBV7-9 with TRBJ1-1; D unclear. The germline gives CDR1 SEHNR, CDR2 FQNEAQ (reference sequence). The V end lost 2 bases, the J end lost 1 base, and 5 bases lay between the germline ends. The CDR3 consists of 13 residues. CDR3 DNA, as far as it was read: TGTGCCAGCAGCTTACAACAGAACACTGAA. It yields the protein CASSLQQNTE. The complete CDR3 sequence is CASSLQQNTEAFF. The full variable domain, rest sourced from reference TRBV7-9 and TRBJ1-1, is DTGVSQNPRHKITKRGQNVTFRCDPISEHNRLYWYRQTLGQGPEFLTYFQNEAQLEKSRLLSDRFSAERPKGSFSTLEIQRTEQGDSAMYLCASSLQQNTEAFFGQGTRLTVV.

The CDR3 reads CASSLRGASGNTIYF. Partial CDR3 DNA: TGTGCCAGCAGTCTCAGGGGGGCTTCTGGAAACACC. The V gene is TRBV7-9, the J gene TRBJ1-3, with 7 bases matching TRBD1. The missing CDR3 end, 3 residues past where the read stops, is filled in from the germline J gene. The V segment lost 6 bases and the J segment 1 base; nucleotides outside the gene matches: 6. Germline CDR1 and CDR2: SEHNR and FQNEAQ (reference sequence). This CDR3 region has 15 residues.

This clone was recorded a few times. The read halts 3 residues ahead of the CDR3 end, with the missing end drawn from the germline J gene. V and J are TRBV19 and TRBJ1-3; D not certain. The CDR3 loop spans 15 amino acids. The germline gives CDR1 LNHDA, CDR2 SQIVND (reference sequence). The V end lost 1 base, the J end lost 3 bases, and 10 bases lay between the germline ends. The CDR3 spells CASSIGLAGGNTIYF. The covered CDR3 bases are TGTGCCAGTAGTATAGGTCTCGCCGGTGGAAACACC.

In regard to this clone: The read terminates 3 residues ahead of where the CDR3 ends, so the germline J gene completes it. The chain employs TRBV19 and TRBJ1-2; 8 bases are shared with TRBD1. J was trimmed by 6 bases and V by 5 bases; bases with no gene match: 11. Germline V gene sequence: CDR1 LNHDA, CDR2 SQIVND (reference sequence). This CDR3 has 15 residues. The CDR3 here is CASSRAGGAGDGYTF. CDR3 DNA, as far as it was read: TGTGCCAGTAGTCGGGCAGGGGGCGCGGGCGATGGC.

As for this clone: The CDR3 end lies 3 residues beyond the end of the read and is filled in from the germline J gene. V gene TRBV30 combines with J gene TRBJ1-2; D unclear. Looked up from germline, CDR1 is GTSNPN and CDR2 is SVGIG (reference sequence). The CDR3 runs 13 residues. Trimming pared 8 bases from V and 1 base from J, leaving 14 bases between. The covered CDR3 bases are TGTGCCCAGACACCACCCTTTAACTATGGC. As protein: CAQTPPFNYG. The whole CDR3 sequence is CAQTPPFNYGYTF.

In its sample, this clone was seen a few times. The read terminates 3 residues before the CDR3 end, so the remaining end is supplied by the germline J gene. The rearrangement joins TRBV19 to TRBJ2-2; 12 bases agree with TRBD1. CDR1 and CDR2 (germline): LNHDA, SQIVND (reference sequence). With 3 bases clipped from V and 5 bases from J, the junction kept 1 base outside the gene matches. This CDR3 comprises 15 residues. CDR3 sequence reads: CASSMGQGATGELFF. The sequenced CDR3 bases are TGTGCCAGTAGTATGGGACAGGGGGCTACCGGGGAG.

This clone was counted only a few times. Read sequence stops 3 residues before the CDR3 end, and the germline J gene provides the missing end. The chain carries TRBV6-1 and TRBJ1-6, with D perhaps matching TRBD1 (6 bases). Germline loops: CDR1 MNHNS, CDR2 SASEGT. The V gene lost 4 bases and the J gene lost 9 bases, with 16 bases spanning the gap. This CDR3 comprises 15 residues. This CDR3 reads CASSVGRGRSSPLHF. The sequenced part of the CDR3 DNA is TGTGCCAGCAGTGTAGGAAGGGGGAGGTCTTCACCC.

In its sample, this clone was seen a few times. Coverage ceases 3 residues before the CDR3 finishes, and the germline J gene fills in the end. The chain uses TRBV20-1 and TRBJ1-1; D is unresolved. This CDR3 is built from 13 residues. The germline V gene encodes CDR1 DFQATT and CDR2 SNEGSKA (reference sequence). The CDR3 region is CSARAKRPTEAFF. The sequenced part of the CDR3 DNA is TGCAGTGCTAGAGCCAAGCGACCTACCGAA.

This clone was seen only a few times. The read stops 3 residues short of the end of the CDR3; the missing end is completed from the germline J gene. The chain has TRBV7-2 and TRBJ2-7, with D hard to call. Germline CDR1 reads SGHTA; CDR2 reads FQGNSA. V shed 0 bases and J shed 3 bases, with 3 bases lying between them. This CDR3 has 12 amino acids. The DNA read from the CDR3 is TGTGCCAGCAGCTTAGCTTACTACGAG. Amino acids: CASSLAYYE. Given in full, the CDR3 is CASSLAYYEQYF.

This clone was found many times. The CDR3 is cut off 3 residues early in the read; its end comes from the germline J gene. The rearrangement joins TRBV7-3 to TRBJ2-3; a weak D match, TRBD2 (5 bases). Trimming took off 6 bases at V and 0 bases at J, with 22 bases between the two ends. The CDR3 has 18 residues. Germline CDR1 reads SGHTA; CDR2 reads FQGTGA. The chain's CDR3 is CASRGASGTSPSTDTQYF. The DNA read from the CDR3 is TGTGCCAGCAGGGGTGCAAGCGGAACCTCTCCTAGCACAGATACG.

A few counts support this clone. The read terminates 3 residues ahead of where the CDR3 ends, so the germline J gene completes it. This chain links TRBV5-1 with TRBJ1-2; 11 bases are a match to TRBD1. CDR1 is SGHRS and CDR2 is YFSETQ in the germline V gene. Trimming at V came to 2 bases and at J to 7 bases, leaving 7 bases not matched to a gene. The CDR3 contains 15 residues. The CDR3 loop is CASSFLPGQGVGYTF. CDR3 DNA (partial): TGCGCCAGCAGCTTCCTTCCGGGACAGGGGGTTGGC.

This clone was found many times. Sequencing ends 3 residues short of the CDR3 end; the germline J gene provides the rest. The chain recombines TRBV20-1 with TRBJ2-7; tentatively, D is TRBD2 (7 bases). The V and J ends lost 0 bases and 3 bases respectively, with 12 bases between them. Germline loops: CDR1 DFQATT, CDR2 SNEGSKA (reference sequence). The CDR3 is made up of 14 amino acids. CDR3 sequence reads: CSARDPGEGYEQYF. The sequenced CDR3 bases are TGCAGTGCTAGAGATCCAGGGGAGGGCTACGAG.

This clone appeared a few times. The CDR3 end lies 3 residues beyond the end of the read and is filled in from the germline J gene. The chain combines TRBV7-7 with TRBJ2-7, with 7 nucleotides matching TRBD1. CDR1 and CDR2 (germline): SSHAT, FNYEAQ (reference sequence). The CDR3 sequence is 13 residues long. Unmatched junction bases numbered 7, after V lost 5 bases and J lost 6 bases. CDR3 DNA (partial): TGTGCCAGCAGCCCTCCGTCAGGGGGCGAG. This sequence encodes CASSPPSGGE. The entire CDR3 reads CASSPPSGGEQYF.

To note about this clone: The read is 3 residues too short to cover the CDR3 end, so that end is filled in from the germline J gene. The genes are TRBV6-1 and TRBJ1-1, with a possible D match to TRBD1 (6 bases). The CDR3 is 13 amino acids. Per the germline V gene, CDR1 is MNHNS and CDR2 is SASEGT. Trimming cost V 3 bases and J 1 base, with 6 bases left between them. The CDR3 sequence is CASSDRGNTEAFF. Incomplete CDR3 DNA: TGTGCCAGCAGTGACAGGGGGAACACTGAA.

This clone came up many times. The CDR3 sequence is CASSLEPTEQFF. The part of the CDR3 DNA that was read is TGTGCCAGCAGCTTAGAGCCCACTGAG. The rearrangement uses TRBV7-9 and TRBJ2-1; no clear D gene. The read stops 3 residues short of the end of the CDR3; the missing end is completed from the germline J gene. The CDR3 length is 12 residues. CDR1 SEHNR and CDR2 FQNEAQ come from the germline V gene (reference sequence). V was shortened by 1 base and J by 9 bases, with 7 bases between the two germline ends.

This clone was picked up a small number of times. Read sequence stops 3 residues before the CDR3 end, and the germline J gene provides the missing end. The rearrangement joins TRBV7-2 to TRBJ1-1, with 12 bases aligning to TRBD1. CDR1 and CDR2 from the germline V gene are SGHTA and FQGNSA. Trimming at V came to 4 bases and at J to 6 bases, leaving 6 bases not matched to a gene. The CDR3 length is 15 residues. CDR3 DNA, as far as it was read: TGTGCCAGCAGCTACCAAGGGACAGGGGGCGCTGAA. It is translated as CASSYQGTGGAE. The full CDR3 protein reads CASSYQGTGGAEAFF.

CDR3 bases read: TGCGCCAGCAGCTTGGACGGGACAGGGGTTTACGAG. Its protein product is CASSLDGTGVYE. The full CDR3 reads CASSLDGTGVYEQYF. This sequence joins TRBV5-1 and TRBJ2-7; 10 positions match TRBD1. The CDR3 end falls 3 residues outside the read, so it is completed with the germline J gene. Germline lookup yields CDR1 SGHRS and CDR2 YFSETQ. The V gene end was trimmed by 0 bases and the J gene end by 4 bases; junction bases not matched to a gene: 4. CDR3 length: 15 amino acids.

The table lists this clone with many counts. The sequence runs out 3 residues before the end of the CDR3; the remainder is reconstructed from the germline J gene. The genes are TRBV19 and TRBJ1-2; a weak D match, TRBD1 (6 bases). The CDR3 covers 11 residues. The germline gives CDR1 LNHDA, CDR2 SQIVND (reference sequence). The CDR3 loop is CASSGQILYTF. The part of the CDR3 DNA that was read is TGTGCCAGTAGTGGACAGATCCTA.